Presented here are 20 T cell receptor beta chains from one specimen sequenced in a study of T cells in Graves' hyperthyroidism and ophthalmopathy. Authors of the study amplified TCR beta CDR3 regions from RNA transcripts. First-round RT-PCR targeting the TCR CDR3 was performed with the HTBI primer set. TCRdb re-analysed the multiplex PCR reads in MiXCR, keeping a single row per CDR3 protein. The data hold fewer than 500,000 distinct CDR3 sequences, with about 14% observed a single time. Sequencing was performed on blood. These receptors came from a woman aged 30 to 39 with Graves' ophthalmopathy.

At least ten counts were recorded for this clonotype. CDR3: CASSSLRGGANQPQHF. In DNA, the CDR3 is TGTGCCAGCAGTTCCCTTAGGGGGGGCGCAAATCAGCCCCAGCATTTT. V is TRBV28 and J is TRBJ1-5; tentatively, D is TRBD1 (6 bases). The CDR3 runs 16 residues. The V gene's germline CDR1 is MDHEN and CDR2 SYDVKM. The V gene lost 4 bases and the J gene lost 4 bases, with 17 bases spanning the gap.

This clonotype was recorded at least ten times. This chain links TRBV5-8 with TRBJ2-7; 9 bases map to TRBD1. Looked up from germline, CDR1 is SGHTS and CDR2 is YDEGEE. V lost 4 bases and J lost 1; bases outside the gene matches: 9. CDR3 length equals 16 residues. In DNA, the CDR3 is TGTGCCAGCAGCGGAGACCGGGACAGGGTTTCCTACGAGCAGTACTTC. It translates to CASSGDRDRVSYEQYF.

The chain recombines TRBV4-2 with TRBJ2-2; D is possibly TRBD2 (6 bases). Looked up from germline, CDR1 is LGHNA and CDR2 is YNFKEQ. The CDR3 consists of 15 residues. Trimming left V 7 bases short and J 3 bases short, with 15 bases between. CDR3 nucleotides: TGTGCCAGCAACCGACTAGTGGGGGACACCGGGGAGCTGTTTTTT. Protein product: CASNRLVGDTGELFF.

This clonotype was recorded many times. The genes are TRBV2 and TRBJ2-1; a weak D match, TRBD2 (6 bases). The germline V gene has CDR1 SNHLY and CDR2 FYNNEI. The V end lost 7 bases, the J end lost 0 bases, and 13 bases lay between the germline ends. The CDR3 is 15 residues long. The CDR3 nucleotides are TGTGCCAGCATGGGGGGTTTAAGCTCCTACAATGAGCAGTTCTTC. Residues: CASMGGLSSYNEQFF.

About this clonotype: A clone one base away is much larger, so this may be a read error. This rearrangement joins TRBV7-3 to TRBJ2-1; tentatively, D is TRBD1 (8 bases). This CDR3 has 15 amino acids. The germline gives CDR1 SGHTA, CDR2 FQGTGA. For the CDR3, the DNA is TGTGCCAGCAGCCTTACAGGGGGGGCCTACGATGAGCAGTTCTTC. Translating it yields CASSLTGGAYDEQFF.

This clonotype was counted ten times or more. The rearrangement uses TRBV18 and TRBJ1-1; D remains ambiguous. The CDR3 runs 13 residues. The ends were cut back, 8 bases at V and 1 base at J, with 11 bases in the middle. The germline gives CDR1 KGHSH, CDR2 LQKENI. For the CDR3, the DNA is TGTGCCAGCACGACACTAGAGAACACTGAAGCTTTCTTT. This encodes CASTTLENTEAFF.

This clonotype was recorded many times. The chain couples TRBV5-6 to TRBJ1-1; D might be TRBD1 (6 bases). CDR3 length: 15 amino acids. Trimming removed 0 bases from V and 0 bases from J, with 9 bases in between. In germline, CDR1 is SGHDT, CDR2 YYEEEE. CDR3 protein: CASSLGDTMNTEAFF. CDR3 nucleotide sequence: TGTGCCAGCAGCTTGGGGGACACCATGAACACTGAAGCTTTCTTT.

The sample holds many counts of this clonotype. CDR3 coding DNA: TGCAGTGCAACGGACGAGGTAGGGGAGCAGTACTTC. It encodes CSATDEVGEQYF. This chain uses TRBV20-1 with TRBJ2-7, with D uncertain. Germline-derived CDR1 and CDR2 are DFQATT and SNEGSKA (reference sequence). Trimming cost V 6 bases and J 7 bases, with 16 bases left between them. The CDR3 is 12 amino acids.

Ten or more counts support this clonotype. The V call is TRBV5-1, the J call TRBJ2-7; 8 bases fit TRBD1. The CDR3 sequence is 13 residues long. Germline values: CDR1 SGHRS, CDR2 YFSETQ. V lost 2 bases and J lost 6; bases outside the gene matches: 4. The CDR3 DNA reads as TGCGCCAGCAGCTTACAGGGGGAACGCGAGCAGTACTTC. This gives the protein CASSLQGEREQYF.

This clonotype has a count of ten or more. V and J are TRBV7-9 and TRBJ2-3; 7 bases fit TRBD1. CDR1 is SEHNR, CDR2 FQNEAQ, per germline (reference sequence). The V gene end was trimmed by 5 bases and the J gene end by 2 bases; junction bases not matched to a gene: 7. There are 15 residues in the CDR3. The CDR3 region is CASSLTGVVTDTQYF. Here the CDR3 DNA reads TGTGCCAGCAGCCTAACAGGGGTGGTCACAGATACGCAGTATTTT.

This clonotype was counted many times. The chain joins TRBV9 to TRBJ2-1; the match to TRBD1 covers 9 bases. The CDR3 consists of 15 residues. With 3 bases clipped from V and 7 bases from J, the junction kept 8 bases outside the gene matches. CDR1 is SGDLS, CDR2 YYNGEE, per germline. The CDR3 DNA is TGTGCCAGCAGCGAGGGACAGGGATTTGATAATGAGCAGTTCTTC. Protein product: CASSEGQGFDNEQFF.

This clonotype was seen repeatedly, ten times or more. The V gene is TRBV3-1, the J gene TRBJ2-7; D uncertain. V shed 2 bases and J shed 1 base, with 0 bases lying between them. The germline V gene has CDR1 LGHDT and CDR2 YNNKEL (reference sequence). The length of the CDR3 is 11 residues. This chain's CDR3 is CASSQSYEQYF. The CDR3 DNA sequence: TGTGCCAGCAGCCAATCCTACGAGCAGTACTTC.

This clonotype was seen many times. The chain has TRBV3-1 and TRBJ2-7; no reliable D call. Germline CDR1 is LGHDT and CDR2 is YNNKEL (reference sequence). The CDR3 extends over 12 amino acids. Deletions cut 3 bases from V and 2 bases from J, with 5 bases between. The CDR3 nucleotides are TGTGCCAGCAGCCATGTCCCCTACGAGCAGTACTTC. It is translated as CASSHVPYEQYF.

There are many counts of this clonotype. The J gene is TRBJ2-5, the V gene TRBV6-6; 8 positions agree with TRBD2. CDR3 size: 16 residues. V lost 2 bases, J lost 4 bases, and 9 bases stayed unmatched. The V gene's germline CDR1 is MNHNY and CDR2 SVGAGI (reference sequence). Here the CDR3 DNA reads TGTGCCAGCAGTTACGGGACTAGTCGAATACGAGAGACCCAGTACTTC. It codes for CASSYGTSRIRETQYF.

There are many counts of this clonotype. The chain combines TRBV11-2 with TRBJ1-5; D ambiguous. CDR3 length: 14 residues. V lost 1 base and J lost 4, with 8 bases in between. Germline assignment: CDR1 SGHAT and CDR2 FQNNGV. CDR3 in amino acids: CASSLVGGNQPQHF. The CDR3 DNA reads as TGTGCCAGCAGCTTAGTGGGAGGGAATCAGCCCCAGCATTTT.

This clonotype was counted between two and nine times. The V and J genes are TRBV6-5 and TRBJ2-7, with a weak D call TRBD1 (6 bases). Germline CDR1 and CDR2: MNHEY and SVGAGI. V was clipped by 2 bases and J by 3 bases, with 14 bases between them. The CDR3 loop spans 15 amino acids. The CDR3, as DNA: TGTGCCAGCAGTTACGACACCAGGGGCTACTACGAGCAGTACTTC. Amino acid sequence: CASSYDTRGYYEQYF.

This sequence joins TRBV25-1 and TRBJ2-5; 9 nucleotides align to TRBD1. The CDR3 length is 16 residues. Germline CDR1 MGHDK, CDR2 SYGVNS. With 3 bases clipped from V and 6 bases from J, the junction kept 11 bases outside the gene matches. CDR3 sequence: CASSDTGGELPKTQYF. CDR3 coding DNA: TGTGCCAGCAGTGACACAGGGGGCGAACTCCCAAAGACCCAGTACTTC.

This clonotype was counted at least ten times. CDR3 sequence: CSARDPETPTYNEQFF. Written as DNA, the CDR3 is TGCAGTGCTAGAGATCCCGAGACACCTACCTACAATGAGCAGTTCTTC. The chain has TRBV20-1 and TRBJ2-1; D is uncertain. Per germline, CDR1 DFQATT and CDR2 SNEGSKA (reference sequence). Deletions cut 0 bases from V and 2 bases from J, with 14 bases between. The CDR3 sequence is 16 residues long.

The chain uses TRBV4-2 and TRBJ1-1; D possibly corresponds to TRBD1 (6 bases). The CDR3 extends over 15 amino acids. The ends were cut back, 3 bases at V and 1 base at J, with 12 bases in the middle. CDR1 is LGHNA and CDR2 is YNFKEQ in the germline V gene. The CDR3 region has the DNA TGTGCCAGCAGCCATGAAGGACAGAGGAACACTGAAGCTTTCTTT. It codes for CASSHEGQRNTEAFF.

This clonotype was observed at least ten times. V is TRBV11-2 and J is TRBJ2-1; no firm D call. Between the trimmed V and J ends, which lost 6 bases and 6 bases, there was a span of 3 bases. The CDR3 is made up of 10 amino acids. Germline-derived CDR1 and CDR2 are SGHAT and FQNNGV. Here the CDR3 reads CASSPNEQFF. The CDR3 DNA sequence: TGTGCCAGCAGTCCCAATGAGCAGTTCTTC.